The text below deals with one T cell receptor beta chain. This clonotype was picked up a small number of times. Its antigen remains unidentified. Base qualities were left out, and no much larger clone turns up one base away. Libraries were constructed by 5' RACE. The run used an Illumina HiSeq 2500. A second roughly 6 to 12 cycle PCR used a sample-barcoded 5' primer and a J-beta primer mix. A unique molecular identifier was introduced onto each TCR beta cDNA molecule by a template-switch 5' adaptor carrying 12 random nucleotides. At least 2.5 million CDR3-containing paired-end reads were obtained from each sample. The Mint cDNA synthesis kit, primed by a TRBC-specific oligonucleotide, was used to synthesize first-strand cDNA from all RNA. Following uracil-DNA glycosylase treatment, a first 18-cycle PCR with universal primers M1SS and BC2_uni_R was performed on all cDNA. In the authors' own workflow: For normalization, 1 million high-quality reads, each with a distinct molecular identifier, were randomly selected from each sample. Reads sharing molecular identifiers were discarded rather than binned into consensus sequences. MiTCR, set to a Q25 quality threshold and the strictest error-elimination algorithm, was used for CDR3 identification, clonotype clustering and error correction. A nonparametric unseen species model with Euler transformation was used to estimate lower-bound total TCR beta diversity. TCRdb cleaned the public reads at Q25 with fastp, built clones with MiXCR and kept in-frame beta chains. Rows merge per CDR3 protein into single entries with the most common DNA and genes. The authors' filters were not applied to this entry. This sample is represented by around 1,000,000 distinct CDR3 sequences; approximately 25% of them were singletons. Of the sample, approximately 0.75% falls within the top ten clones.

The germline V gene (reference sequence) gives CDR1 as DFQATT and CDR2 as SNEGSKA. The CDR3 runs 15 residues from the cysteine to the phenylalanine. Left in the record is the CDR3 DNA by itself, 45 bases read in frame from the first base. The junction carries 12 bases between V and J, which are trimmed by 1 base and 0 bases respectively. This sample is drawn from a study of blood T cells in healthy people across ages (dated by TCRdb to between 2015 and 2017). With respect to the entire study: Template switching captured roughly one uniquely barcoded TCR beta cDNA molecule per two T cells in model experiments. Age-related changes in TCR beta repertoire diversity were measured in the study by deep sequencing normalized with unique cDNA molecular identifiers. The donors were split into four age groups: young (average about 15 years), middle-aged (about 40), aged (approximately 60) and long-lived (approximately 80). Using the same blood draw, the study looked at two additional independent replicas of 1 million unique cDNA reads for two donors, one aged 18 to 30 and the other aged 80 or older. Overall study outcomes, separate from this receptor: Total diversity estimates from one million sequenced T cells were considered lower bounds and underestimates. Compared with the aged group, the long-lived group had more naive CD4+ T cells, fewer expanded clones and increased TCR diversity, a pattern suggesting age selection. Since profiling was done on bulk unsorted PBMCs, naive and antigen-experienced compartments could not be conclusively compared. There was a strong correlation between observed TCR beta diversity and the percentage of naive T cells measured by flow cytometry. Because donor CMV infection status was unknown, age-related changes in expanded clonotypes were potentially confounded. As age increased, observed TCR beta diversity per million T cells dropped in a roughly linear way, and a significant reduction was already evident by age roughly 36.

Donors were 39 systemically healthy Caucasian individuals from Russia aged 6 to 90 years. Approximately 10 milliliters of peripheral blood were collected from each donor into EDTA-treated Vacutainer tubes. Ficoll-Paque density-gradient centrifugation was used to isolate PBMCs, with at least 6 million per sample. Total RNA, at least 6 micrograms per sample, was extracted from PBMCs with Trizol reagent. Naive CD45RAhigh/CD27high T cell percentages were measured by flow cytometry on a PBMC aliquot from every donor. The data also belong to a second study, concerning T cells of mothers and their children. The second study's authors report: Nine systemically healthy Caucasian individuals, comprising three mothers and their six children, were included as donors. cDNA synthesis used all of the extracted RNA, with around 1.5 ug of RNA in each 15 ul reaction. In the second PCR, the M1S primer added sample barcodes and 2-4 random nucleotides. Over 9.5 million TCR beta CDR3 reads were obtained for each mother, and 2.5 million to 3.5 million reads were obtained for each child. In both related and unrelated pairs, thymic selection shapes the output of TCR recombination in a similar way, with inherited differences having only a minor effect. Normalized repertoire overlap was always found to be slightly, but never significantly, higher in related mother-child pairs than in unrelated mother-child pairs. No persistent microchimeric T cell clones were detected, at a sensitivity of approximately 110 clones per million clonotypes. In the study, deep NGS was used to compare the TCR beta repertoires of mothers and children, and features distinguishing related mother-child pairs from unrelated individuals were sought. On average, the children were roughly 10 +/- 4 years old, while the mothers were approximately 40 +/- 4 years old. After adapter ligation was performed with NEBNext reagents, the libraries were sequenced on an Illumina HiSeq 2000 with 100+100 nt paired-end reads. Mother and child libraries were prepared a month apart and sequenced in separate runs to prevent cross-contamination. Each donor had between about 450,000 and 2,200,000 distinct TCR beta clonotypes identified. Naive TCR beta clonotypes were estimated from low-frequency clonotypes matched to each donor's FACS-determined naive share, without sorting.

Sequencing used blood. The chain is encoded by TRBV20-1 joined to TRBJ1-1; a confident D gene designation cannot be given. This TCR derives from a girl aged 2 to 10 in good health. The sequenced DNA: TGCAGTGCTAGAGGGGTAGGAGGGATGAACACTGAAGCTTTCTTT. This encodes CSARGVGGMNTEAFF.